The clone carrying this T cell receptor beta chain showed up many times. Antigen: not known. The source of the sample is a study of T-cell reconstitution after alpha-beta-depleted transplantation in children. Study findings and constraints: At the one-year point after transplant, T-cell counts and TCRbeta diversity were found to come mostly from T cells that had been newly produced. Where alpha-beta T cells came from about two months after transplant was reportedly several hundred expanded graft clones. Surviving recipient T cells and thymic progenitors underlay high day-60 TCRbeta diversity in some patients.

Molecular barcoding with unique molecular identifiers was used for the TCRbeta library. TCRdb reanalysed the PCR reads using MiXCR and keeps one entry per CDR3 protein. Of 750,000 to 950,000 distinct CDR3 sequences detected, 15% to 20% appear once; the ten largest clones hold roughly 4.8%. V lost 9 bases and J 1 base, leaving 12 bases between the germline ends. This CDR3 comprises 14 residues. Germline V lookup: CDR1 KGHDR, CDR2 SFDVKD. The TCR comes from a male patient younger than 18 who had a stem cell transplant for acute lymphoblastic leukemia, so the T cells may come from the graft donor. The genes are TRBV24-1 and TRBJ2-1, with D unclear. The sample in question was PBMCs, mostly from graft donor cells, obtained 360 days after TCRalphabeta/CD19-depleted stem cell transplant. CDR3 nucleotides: TGTGCCACCGGACCCAAATTATCCTACAATGAGCAGTTCTTC. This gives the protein CATGPKLSYNEQFF.